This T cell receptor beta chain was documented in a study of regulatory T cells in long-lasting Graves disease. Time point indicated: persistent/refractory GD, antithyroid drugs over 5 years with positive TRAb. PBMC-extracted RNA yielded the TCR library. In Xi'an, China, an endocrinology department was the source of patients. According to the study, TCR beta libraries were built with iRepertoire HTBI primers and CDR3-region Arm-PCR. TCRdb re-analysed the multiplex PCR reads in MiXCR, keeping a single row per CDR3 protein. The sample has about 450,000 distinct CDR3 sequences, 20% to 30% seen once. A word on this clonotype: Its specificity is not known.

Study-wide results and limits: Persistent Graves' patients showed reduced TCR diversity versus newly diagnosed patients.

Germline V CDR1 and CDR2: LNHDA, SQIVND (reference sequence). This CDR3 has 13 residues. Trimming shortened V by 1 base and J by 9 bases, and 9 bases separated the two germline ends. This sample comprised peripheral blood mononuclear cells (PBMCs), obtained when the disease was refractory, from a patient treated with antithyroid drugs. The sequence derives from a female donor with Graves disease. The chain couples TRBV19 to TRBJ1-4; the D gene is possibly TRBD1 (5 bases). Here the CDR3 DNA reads TGTGCCAGTAGTATAGCCCAGGGTCAAAAACTGTTTTTT. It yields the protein CASSIAQGQKLFF.